The 18 T cell receptor beta chains in this list originate from one sample, sequenced in a study of blood T cell repertoires in COVID-19. Repertoires were generated with immunoSEQ multiplex PCR, while TCRdb's copy carries only in-frame clones and drops some. The sample yields some 370,000 clones, 83% seen once. What was sequenced was PBMCs or T cells enriched from blood (not recorded which). The receptor set was obtained from a woman in her fifties or sixties who had recovered from COVID-19.

This sequence joins TRBV29-1 and TRBJ2-5, with 8 bases identical to TRBD1. The V and J ends lost 3 bases and 4 bases, in that order; junction bases with no gene match: 4. Germline assignment: CDR1 SQVTM and CDR2 ANQGSEA. This CDR3 is 13 amino acids long. DNA of the CDR3: TGCAGCGTTGACCCGGACAGGGTAGAGACCCAGTACTTC. The encoded protein is CSVDPDRVETQYF.

V and J are TRBV5-5 and TRBJ1-2; the match to TRBD1 covers 7 bases. CDR1 is SGHKS, CDR2 YYEKEE, per germline (reference sequence). The CDR3 is 18 residues long. The J segment lost 5 bases and the V segment lost 1 base, leaving 17 bases of the junction unmatched. CDR3 in amino acids: CASSLSTELTGLKYGYTF. DNA for the CDR3: TGTGCCAGCAGCTTGTCGACTGAACTGACAGGGTTAAAGTATGGCTACACCTTC. Supplemented by reference TRBV5-5 and TRBJ1-2, the full variable domain reads DAGVTQSPTHLIKTRGQQVTLRCSPISGHKSVSWYQQVLGQGPQFIFQYYEKEERGRGNFPDRFSARQFPNYSSELNVNALLLGDSALYLCASSLSTELTGLKYGYTFGSGTRLTVV.

The V call is TRBV19, the J call TRBJ1-1; TRBD1 agrees at 7 bases. CDR1 and CDR2 (germline): LNHDA, SQIVND (reference sequence). V was clipped by 6 bases and J by 1 base; unmatched bases: 11. This CDR3 has 16 residues. CDR3 residues: CASSHSPGQRNTEAFF. The CDR3 nucleotides are TGTGCCAGTAGCCATTCTCCGGGACAGCGGAACACTGAAGCTTTCTTT.

The rearrangement joins TRBV5-4 to TRBJ2-2; a possible D gene is TRBD1 (6 bases). Germline V gene lookup returns CDR1 SGHNT and CDR2 YYREEE (reference sequence). The germline V and J ends were trimmed by 3 bases and 1 base, with 7 bases remaining between them. The length of the CDR3 is 14 residues. This chain's CDR3 is CASSSGQNTGELFF. As DNA, the CDR3 is TGTGCCAGCAGCTCGGGACAGAACACCGGGGAGCTGTTTTTT.

This rearrangement joins TRBV25-1 to TRBJ2-3; a possible D gene is TRBD1 (7 bases). Deletions cut 3 bases from V and 3 bases from J, with 16 bases between. Germline V gives CDR1 MGHDK, CDR2 SYGVNS. The CDR3 is 16 amino acids. The CDR3 region is CASSEGTGTVTDTQYF. For the CDR3, the DNA is TGTGCCAGCAGTGAGGGGACTGGGACAGTAACAGATACGCAGTATTTT. The variable domain in full, completed from reference TRBV25-1 and TRBJ2-3, reads EADIYQTPRYLVIGTGKKITLECSQTMGHDKMYWYQQDPGMELHLIHYSYGVNSTEKGDLSSESTVSRIRTEHFPLTLESARPSHTSQYLCASSEGTGTVTDTQYFGPGTRLTVL.

The V gene is TRBV5-1, the J gene TRBJ2-5, with TRBD2 identical over 9 bases. The CDR3 has 16 amino acids. The germline gives CDR1 SGHRS, CDR2 YFSETQ. V lost 3 bases, J lost 4 bases, and 10 bases stayed unmatched. The CDR3 DNA follows: TGCGCCAGCAGCTACGGCGGGGGGGGTCTCTCAGAGACCCAGTACTTC. Encoded protein: CASSYGGGGLSETQYF. The variable domain in full, completed from reference TRBV5-1 and TRBJ2-5, reads KAGVTQTPRYLIKTRGQQVTLSCSPISGHRSVSWYQQTPGQGLQFLFEYFSETQRNKGNFPGRFSGRQFSNSRSEMNVSTLELGDSALYLCASSYGGGGLSETQYFGPGTRLLVL.

V gene TRBV7-3 combines with J gene TRBJ2-1; D not certain. Per the germline V gene, CDR1 is SGHTA and CDR2 is FQGTGA. This CDR3 contains 15 residues. V shed 5 bases and J shed 6 bases, with 17 bases lying between them. As DNA, the CDR3 is TGTGCCAGCAGCCCATTGGCCCCCTCAACCAATGAGCAGTTCTTC. This encodes CASSPLAPSTNEQFF.

In DNA form, the CDR3 reads TGTGCCAGCAGCTTGGGGGGGACACTGGAGAACTACGAGCAGTACTTC. As protein: CASSLGGTLENYEQYF. The chain employs TRBV5-5 and TRBJ2-7, with D perhaps TRBD1 (6 bases). The germline V gene has CDR1 SGHKS and CDR2 YYEKEE (reference sequence). Deletions cut 0 bases from V and 3 bases from J, with 16 bases between. The CDR3 covers 16 residues.

V gene TRBV4-1 combines with J gene TRBJ2-2; 11 nucleotides match TRBD2. Germline V CDR1 and CDR2: MGHRA, YSYEKL. The CDR3 is 17 residues long. V was pared by 2 bases and J by 6 bases, with 8 bases of the junction left unmatched. CDR3 bases: TGCGCCAGCAGCCAACAGTTAGCGGGAGGGGTACCCGGGGAGCTGTTTTTT. Residues: CASSQQLAGGVPGELFF.

This rearrangement joins TRBV5-4 to TRBJ1-2; D is unresolved. V was pared by 2 bases and J by 2 bases, with 7 bases between. The germline gives CDR1 SGHNT, CDR2 YYREEE (reference sequence). CDR3 length equals 13 residues. The CDR3 DNA is TGTGCCAGCAGCTTCGCGGGAAACTATGGCTACACCTTC. Its protein product is CASSFAGNYGYTF.

In its sample, this clone was seen once. The rearrangement links TRBV24-1 to TRBJ2-1, with 8 bases matching TRBD2. The junction had 10 bases not matched to a gene; V was cut back by 4 bases and J by 3 bases. The CDR3 contains 17 residues. The germline V gene has CDR1 KGHDR and CDR2 SFDVKD. The CDR3 DNA is TGTGCCACCAGTGACAACCCTAAAGCGGGGGACTACAATGAGCAGTTCTTC. Translation gives CATSDNPKAGDYNEQFF.

The chain is built from TRBV5-1 and TRBJ1-2; 8 bases are shared with TRBD1. Losses at the gene ends were 4 bases for V and 1 base for J; bases not matched to a gene: 9. This CDR3 contains 16 residues. Germline values: CDR1 SGHRS, CDR2 YFSETQ. The CDR3 protein is CASSRGQGGVNYGYTF. In nucleotides, the CDR3 is TGCGCCAGCAGCCGCGGACAGGGTGGAGTTAACTATGGCTACACCTTC. The whole variable domain, remainder taken from reference TRBV5-1 and TRBJ1-2, is KAGVTQTPRYLIKTRGQQVTLSCSPISGHRSVSWYQQTPGQGLQFLFEYFSETQRNKGNFPGRFSGRQFSNSRSEMNVSTLELGDSALYLCASSRGQGGVNYGYTFGSGTRLTVV.

The genes are TRBV4-2 and TRBJ1-1; D is ambiguous. The CDR3 covers 13 residues. The V and J ends lost 2 bases and 4 bases respectively, with 8 bases between them. Germline V CDR1 and CDR2: LGHNA, YNFKEQ. The CDR3 region is CASSQTHTTEAFF. The DNA of the CDR3 is TGTGCCAGCAGCCAAACCCACACCACTGAAGCTTTCTTT.

The chain couples TRBV29-1 to TRBJ1-2; 10 bases line up with TRBD1. This CDR3 has 17 residues. J lost 7 bases, V lost 2 bases, and 16 bases had no gene match. Germline CDR1 SQVTM, CDR2 ANQGSEA. The CDR3 DNA reads as TGCAGCGTTGAATTGGGAAACCGGGACAGGGGAAGAACTGGCTACACCTTC. It codes for CSVELGNRDRGRTGYTF.

The chain carries TRBV5-1 and TRBJ1-2, with 9 bases matching TRBD1. This CDR3 region has 14 residues. Germline V gives CDR1 SGHRS, CDR2 YFSETQ. V trimming: 6 bases; J trimming: 4 bases; junction bases outside the gene matches: 7. The CDR3 loop is CASTDGQGSYGYTF. The CDR3, as DNA: TGCGCCAGCACCGACGGACAGGGGTCCTATGGCTACACCTTC.

The chain uses TRBV3-1 (or the pseudogene TRBV3-2) and TRBJ2-7; D unresolved. Germline V gene data show CDR1 as LGHDT and CDR2 as YNNKEL (reference sequence). V was shortened by 0 bases and J by 0 bases, with 12 bases between the two germline ends. CDR3 length: 16 residues. The CDR3 loop is CASSQDPPGSSYEQYF. The CDR3 DNA is TGTGCCAGCAGCCAAGATCCCCCCGGGTCCTCCTACGAGCAGTACTTC.

V and J are TRBV5-4 and TRBJ1-2, with a weak D call TRBD1 (5 bases). Germline V CDR1 and CDR2: SGHNT, YYREEE (reference sequence). There are 12 residues in the CDR3. In nucleotides, the CDR3 is TGTGCGGGCAGCGACAGACACTATGGCTACACCTTC. Protein sequence: CAGSDRHYGYTF.

The chain links TRBV11-2 to TRBJ2-5; D perhaps matches TRBD1 (7 bases). Between the trimmed V and J ends, which lost 4 bases and 4 bases, there was a span of 19 bases. CDR1 and CDR2 from the germline V gene are SGHAT and FQNNGV. The CDR3 extends over 16 amino acids. CDR3 coding DNA: TGTGCCAGCAGCTATCCAGTAGGACAGGAGGGAGAGACCCAGTACTTC. As protein: CASSYPVGQEGETQYF.